This TCR beta chain derives from a study of beta chain features in type 1 diabetes (dated by TCRdb to between 2017 and 2018). Context from the whole study: Mean age, gender distribution, total cell number and subset yield were not different between patients and healthy donors. Whereas all 30 or so donors provided naive and central memory subsets, regulatory and stem cell-like memory subsets were isolated from just 8 patients and roughly 8 healthy donors. A total of some 100,000,000 sorted cells were examined across all samples, and a strong correlation was observed between cell number per subset and RNA yield. The study compared TCRB repertoires of sorted circulating CD4+ T cell subsets between recently diagnosed type 1 diabetes patients and matched healthy donors.

In this sample, this clone turned up a few times. The antigen it recognizes is unknown. Qualities for individual bases were not recorded, and no much larger clone is one base off. The sample carries other DNA sequences with the same CDR3. Between the V and J ends, shortened by 4 bases and 5 bases respectively, the junction contains 11 bases. The germline V gene (reference sequence) gives CDR1 as MNHEY and CDR2 as SMNVEV. The CDR3 goes from the cysteine to the phenylalanine over 13 residues. The retained sequence is limited to the CDR3, 39 bases, with the frame set at the first base. Each donor gave one peripheral blood draw, about 110 mL on average, collected into heparinised tubes. A BD FACSAria II and a panel including CD45RO, CCR7, CD25, CD127, CD95 and CD27 were used to sort naive, central memory, regulatory and stem cell-like memory CD4+ T cells. Purity was above 98% for every sorted population. Right away, PBMCs were isolated by Lymphoprep density gradient centrifugation and were stained directly, with no culture step. Samples were stained and sorted in pairs, with one healthy donor and one patient per experiment, so that batch effects were minimized.

The High Capacity cDNA Reverse Transcription Kit was used to reverse transcribe all of the isolated RNA, meaning that expressed TCRB transcripts were what got sequenced. Deep immunoSEQ sequencing was applied to naive, central memory and regulatory T cell samples, giving an average of roughly 3.5 million total reads per sample. After sorted cells were lysed in RLT buffer, RNA was extracted with DNase-treated RNeasy Micro or Mini kits, with the choice depending on cell number. To prevent cross-contamination, every cell subset was processed on its own, while patient and healthy donor samples were processed together. TCRB sequences were amplified from cDNA with the immunoSEQ multiplex PCR, producing 87-bp fragments spanning the CDR3 region. Sequencing of the amplicons was done on the Illumina HiSeq platform. For the original study's pipeline: Synthetic template baselines were used to correct PCR bias computationally, reads within Hamming distance 2 were collapsed, and singletons that could not be merged were discarded. Reads were aligned to IMGT to assign V, D and J genes, CDR3 length, and insertions or deletions at six rearrangement sites. Within each subset, clonotype counts were normalized to sorted cell number, and only after that were true diversity and Gini coefficients computed with the tcR R package. Repertoire sharing was quantified using the overlap coefficient calculated on TCRB nucleotide sequences. As a proxy for the pre-selection repertoire, out-of-frame TCRB sequences from naive cells were analyzed. Held by TCRdb, this immuneACCESS table contains in-frame sequences only and omits some clones. Under half of the omission traces to an unresolved V gene where checked; the cause of the rest is unknown. V and J calls and clone size are those listed in that table; D and trimming were worked out from the DNA. A total of about 410,000 clones appear in this sample, roughly 13% of them only once. Roughly 0.04% of the sample comes from the top ten.

Broader findings and caveats from the paper: Because cDNA was sequenced instead of genomic DNA, activated cells with high expression could be over-represented, although the groups did not differ in activation or CD3 levels. Only small numbers of individuals were included in the HLA sub-analyses, which left unresolved whether HLA type had any influence on TCRB rearrangement. Type 1 diabetes patients showed a moderate but significant shortening of TCRB CDR3 length in all four CD4+ subsets. Shorter templates might have been favored by PCR, but patient and control samples were amplified and corrected together, so both groups would have been affected equally by any skew. Naive, central memory and regulatory TCRB repertoires appeared to be more alike among patients than among healthy donors. At VDJ recombination sites, patients with type 1 diabetes made fewer insertions and deleted more nucleotides, a pattern implying thymic rearrangement abnormalities.

Material: naive CD4+ T cells from blood. This specimen's cell subset or site label, interpreted: true naive CD4+ T cells. The TCR comes from a man under 40 in good health. The rearrangement joined TRBV27 to TRBJ2-5; no D gene is confidently identified. CDR3 sequence: CASSYTGTETQYF. The DNA sequence follows: TGTGCCAGCAGTTATACGGGCACGGAGACCCAGTACTTC.